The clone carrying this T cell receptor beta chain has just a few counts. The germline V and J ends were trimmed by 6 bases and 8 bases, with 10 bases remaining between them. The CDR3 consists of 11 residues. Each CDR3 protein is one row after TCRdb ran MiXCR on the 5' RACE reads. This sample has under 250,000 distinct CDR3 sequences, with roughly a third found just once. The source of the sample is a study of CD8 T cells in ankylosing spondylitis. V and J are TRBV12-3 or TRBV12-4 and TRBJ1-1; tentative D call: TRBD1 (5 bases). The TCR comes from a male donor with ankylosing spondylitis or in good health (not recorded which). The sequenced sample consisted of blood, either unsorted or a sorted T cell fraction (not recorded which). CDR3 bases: TGTGCCAGCAGCCCCAACAGGGAAGCTTTCTTT. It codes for CASSPNREAFF.